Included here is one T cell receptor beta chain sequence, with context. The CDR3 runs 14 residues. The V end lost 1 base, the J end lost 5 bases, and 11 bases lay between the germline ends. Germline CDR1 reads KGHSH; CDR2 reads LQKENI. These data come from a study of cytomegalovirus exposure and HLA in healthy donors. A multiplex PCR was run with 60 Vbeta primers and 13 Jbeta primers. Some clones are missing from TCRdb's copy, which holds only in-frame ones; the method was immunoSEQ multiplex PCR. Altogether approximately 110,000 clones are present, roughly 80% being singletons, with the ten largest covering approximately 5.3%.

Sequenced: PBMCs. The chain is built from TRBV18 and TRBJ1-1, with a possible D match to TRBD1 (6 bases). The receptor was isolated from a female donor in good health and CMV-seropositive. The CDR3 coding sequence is TGTGCCAGCTCACCACAGGGAGGGGGGACTGAAGCTTTCTTT. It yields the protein CASSPQGGGTEAFF.